There are many counts of the clone carrying this T cell receptor (beta chain). Its target is not known. This CDR3 has 12 amino acids. Germline CDR1 MDHEN, CDR2 SYDVKM. V lost 3 bases to trimming and J lost 11 bases; unmatched junction nucleotides: 4. This entry is derived from a study of response to subunit inactivated influenza vaccine. Findings and limits, study-wide: T cells newly recruited by each seasonal influenza vaccination are few, the authors suggested.

In TCRdb, the RT-PCR reads were re-called with MiXCR into one record per CDR3 protein. The table includes around 530,000 distinct CDR3 sequences, 16% detected once. The receptor comes from a man aged 50 to 75 who received an inactivated influenza vaccine. Sequenced material: CD4+ T cells sorted from PBMCs, taken around 25 months after vaccination. The chain joins TRBV28 to TRBJ2-4, with TRBD2 identical over 7 bases. CDR3: CASSFSSGVQYF. CDR3 nucleotide sequence: TGTGCCAGCAGTTTTTCCAGCGGGGTTCAGTACTTC. Complete variable domain (other parts from reference TRBV28 and TRBJ2-4): DVKVTQSSRYLVKRTGEKVFLECVQDMDHENMFWYRQDPGLGLRLIYFSYDVKMKEKGDIPEGYSVSREKKERFSLILESASTNQTSMYLCASSFSSGVQYFGAGTRLSVL.